This record covers a single T cell receptor beta chain. Its matching antigen is unknown. This specimen includes other DNA sequences encoding the same CDR3. PCR employed 60 Vbeta and 13 Jbeta primers. Profiled with immunoSEQ multiplex PCR; TCRdb holds only in-frame clones, not every one. Altogether 150,000 to 200,000 clones are present, about 80% being singletons, with the ten largest covering just under 6.5%. The data stem from a study of cytomegalovirus exposure and HLA in healthy donors. Study-wide results and caveats: Some segments of the V type, notably TRBV6-2 and TRBV6-3, were excluded as indistinguishable. Some public TCRs appeared in many individuals, while most sequences were rare. Later work found that TCR association rates differed between HLA loci; DRB1 had the most and HLA-C the fewest.

V was trimmed by 0 bases and J by 1 base, leaving 6 bases between them. Germline lookup yields CDR1 MNHEY and CDR2 SVGAGI. This CDR3 has 14 amino acids. This sequence was found in a man between 40 and 49 years old in good health and CMV-seropositive. The sequenced sample consisted of PBMCs. This chain links TRBV6-5 with TRBJ2-5; possible D gene TRBD2, 6 bases. The DNA of the CDR3 is TGTGCCAGCAGTTACTCCGGGGGCCAAGAGACCCAGTACTTC. Residues: CASSYSGGQETQYF.